The T cell receptor (beta chain) under discussion was sequenced for a study of cytotoxic CD8 clonotypes in ibrutinib-treated CLL. In the study overall: The group held some ten relapsed/refractory and around 15 treatment-naive patients, with 17 to 18 IGHV unmutated.

The V gene lost 7 bases and the J gene lost 4 bases, with 16 bases spanning the gap. The CDR3 sequence is 14 residues long. Per germline, CDR1 LNHDA and CDR2 SQIVND (reference sequence). The method was immunoSEQ multiplex PCR; TCRdb's version includes in-frame clones alone and lacks a portion of them. The table shows fewer than 25,000 clones, with under 85% occurring only once. This clone was recorded only once. This chain uses TRBV19 with TRBJ1-2, with D uncertain. The sequenced sample was PBMCs, obtained before ibrutinib treatment. This clonotype originated in a human donor with chronic lymphocytic leukemia. DNA of the CDR3: TGTGCCAGTACCGAAGCAGGCTATACCTATGGCTACACCTTC. This translates into CASTEAGYTYGYTF.